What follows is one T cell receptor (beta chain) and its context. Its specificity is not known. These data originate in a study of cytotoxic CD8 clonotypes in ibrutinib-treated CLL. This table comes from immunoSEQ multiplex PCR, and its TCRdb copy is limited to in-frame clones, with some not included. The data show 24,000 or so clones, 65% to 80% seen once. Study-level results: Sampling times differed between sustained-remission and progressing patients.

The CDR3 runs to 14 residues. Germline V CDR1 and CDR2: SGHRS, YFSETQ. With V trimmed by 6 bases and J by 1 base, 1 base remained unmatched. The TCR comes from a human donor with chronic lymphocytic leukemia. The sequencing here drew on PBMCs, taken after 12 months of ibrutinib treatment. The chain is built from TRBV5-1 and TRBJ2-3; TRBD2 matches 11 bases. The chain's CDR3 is CASMTSGGTDTQYF. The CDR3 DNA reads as TGCGCCAGCATGACTAGCGGGGGCACAGATACGCAGTATTTT. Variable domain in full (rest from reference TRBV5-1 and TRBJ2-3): KAGVTQTPRYLIKTRGQQVTLSCSPISGHRSVSWYQQTPGQGLQFLFEYFSETQRNKGNFPGRFSGRQFSNSRSEMNVSTLELGDSALYLCASMTSGGTDTQYFGPGTRLTVL.